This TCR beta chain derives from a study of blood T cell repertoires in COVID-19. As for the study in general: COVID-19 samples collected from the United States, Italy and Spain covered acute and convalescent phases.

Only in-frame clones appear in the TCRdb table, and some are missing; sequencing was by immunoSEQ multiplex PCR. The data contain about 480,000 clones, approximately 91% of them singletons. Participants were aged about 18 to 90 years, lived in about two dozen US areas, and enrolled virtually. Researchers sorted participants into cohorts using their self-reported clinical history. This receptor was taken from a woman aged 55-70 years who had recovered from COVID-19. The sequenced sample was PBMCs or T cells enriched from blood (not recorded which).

The CDR3 DNA is TGCGCCAGCAGCCAACCCGGGACACCTCAAGAGACCCAGTACTTC. It codes for CASSQPGTPQETQYF. The chain joins TRBV5-1 to TRBJ2-5, with D possibly matching TRBD1 (6 bases). Germline CDR1 and CDR2: SGHRS and YFSETQ. The length of the CDR3 is 15 residues. Trimming cost V 4 bases and J 2 bases, with 15 bases left between them.